The 20 T cell receptor beta chains given below trace back to one sample, sequenced in a study of beta chain features in type 1 diabetes. Sequencing targeted expressed TCRB transcripts, as all isolated RNA had been reverse transcribed. Method: immunoSEQ multiplex PCR; TCRdb's copy keeps in-frame clones and lacks some. This sample has roughly 300,000 clones, with 12% to 15% found just once. Sequencing input: central memory CD4+ T cells from blood. The receptors originated from a man under 40 in good health.

The gene calls are TRBV7-8 and TRBJ1-1; D may be TRBD1 (6 bases). The ends were cut back, 1 base at V and 1 base at J, with 10 bases in the middle. Germline loops: CDR1 SGHVS, CDR2 FQNEAQ. The CDR3 runs 15 residues. The DNA for the CDR3 is TGTGCCAGCAGCTTAGTTCAGGGGCCGAACACTGAAGCTTTCTTT. This gives the protein CASSLVQGPNTEAFF.

V and J are TRBV11-3 and TRBJ2-5; TRBD2 matches 9 bases. The CDR3 covers 16 residues. Looked up from germline, CDR1 is SGHNT and CDR2 is YENEEA. J gave up 5 bases and V 1 base, and 8 bases lay outside the gene matches. The CDR3 coding sequence is TGTGCCAGCAGCTTAGTAGGAGCGGGAGGCTTGGAGACCCAGTACTTC. Protein product: CASSLVGAGGLETQYF.

This clone was counted only a few times. The V call is TRBV19, the J call TRBJ1-1; TRBD1 agrees at 7 bases. This CDR3 has 14 amino acids. Germline-derived CDR1 and CDR2 are LNHDA and SQIVND (reference sequence). J was trimmed by 10 bases and V by 8 bases; bases with no gene match: 16. CDR3 nucleotide sequence: TGTGCCAGTTCCCAGGGGGGGGCCCCGGGAGGAGCTTTCTTT. Its translation is CASSQGGAPGGAFF.

V gene TRBV7-2 combines with J gene TRBJ2-1; TRBD2 agrees at 7 bases. Germline V gives CDR1 SGHTA, CDR2 FQGNSA. Germline trimming cut 4 bases from V and 3 bases from J; bases unmatched to any gene: 12. This CDR3 has 17 residues. The CDR3, as DNA: TGTGCCAGCAGCTACGTACCCGGGACTAAGATCTACAATGAGCAGTTCTTC. It yields the protein CASSYVPGTKIYNEQFF.

The table lists this clone with a few counts. J is TRBJ2-3 and V is TRBV4-1; D is perhaps TRBD1 or TRBD2 (5 bases each). The CDR3 has 16 residues. Germline-derived CDR1 and CDR2 are MGHRA and YSYEKL. V was cut by 0 bases and J by 4 bases, with 14 bases left in between. CDR3 nucleotides: TGCGCCAGCAGCCAAGATTTCGGGGCAGGACCAGATACGCAGTATTTT. Protein sequence: CASSQDFGAGPDTQYF.

The rearrangement links TRBV7-2 to TRBJ1-1; 9 nucleotides line up with TRBD1. J gave up 4 bases and V 4 bases, and 7 bases lay outside the gene matches. Germline loops: CDR1 SGHTA, CDR2 FQGNSA. CDR3 length: 15 amino acids. CDR3: CASSSTGGWSTEAFF. CDR3 nucleotide sequence: TGTGCCAGCAGCTCGACAGGGGGATGGAGCACTGAAGCTTTCTTT.

The sample holds many counts of this clone. J is TRBJ1-4 and V is TRBV4-3; D is uncertain. Germline V CDR1 and CDR2: LGHNA, YSLEER. V was shortened by 4 bases and J by 5 bases, with 11 bases between the two germline ends. This CDR3 is 14 amino acids long. CDR3 sequence (DNA): TGCGCCAGCAGCCTGCTTGGTGTCAATGAAAAACTGTTTTTT. Residues: CASSLLGVNEKLFF.

The chain links TRBV5-8 to TRBJ2-3; D unclear. Germline V gene sequence: CDR1 SGHTS, CDR2 YDEGEE. This CDR3 has 15 amino acids. V was shortened by 0 bases and J by 0 bases, with 8 bases between the two germline ends. The CDR3: CASSLVGISTDTQYF. The CDR3 bases are TGTGCCAGCAGCTTGGTTGGGATAAGCACAGATACGCAGTATTTT. Filled out from reference TRBV5-8 and TRBJ2-3, the complete variable domain reads EAGVTQSPTHLIKTRGQQATLRCSPISGHTSVYWYQQALGLGLQFLLWYDEGEERNRGNFPPRFSGRQFPNYSSELNVNALELEDSALYLCASSLVGISTDTQYFGPGTRLTVL.

A word on this clone: Other nucleotide sequences from this sample produce the same CDR3. The chain uses TRBV6-5 and TRBJ1-1; 7 bases map to TRBD1. Germline assignment: CDR1 MNHEY and CDR2 SVGAGI. This CDR3 is built from 14 residues. After removal of 2 bases from V and 4 bases from J, the junction contained 4 bases not matched to a gene. Here the CDR3 reads CASSYRGRGTEAFF. The CDR3 DNA sequence: TGTGCCAGCAGTTACAGGGGGCGGGGCACTGAAGCTTTCTTT.

This chain links TRBV9 with TRBJ2-1, with 9 bases fitting TRBD2. V lost 4 bases to trimming and J lost 8 bases; unmatched junction nucleotides: 10. The CDR3 is 15 residues long. Germline assignment: CDR1 SGDLS and CDR2 YYNGEE. The CDR3 here is CASSSLEREAYEQFF. The CDR3 DNA is TGTGCCAGCAGCTCTTTGGAGCGGGAGGCCTATGAGCAGTTCTTC.

J is TRBJ2-7 and V is TRBV5-1, with 8 nucleotides matching TRBD2. In germline, CDR1 is SGHRS, CDR2 YFSETQ. The CDR3 contains 14 residues. Germline trimming cut 4 bases from V and 5 bases from J; bases unmatched to any gene: 8. The CDR3 DNA reads TGCGCCAGCAGCCCGAGGGTGCGGGGGGACGAGCAGTACTTC. It is translated as CASSPRVRGDEQYF.

This clone was seen only a few times. This chain's CDR3 is CASSMGTGTVNQPQHF. As DNA, the CDR3 is TGTGCCAGCAGCATGGGTACCGGGACAGTAAATCAGCCCCAGCATTTT. This sequence joins TRBV7-8 and TRBJ1-5, with TRBD1 matching 7 bases. The CDR3 spans 16 residues. Germline V gives CDR1 SGHVS, CDR2 FQNEAQ. The J segment lost 4 bases and the V segment lost 5 bases, leaving 11 bases of the junction unmatched.

V gene TRBV21-1 combines with J gene TRBJ2-3; the listed D gene, TRBD1, was not tested against the DNA. TRBV21-1 is reported as a pseudogene. The CDR3 length is 17 residues. CDR3 in DNA: TGTGCCAGCAGTTTTCGGCTTAAGACAGGGGGCGCAGATACGCAGTATTTT. Its protein is CASSFRLKTGGADTQYF.

In its sample, this clone was seen a few times. Within the sample, other DNA sequences also encode this same CDR3. The chain joins TRBV29-1 to TRBJ2-3; the match to TRBD2 covers 11 bases. Trimming removed 7 bases from V and 4 bases from J; junction bases left unmatched: 10. From germline, CDR1 is SQVTM and CDR2 ANQGSEA. CDR3 length equals 15 residues. The CDR3 sequence is CSAAPLAGGADTQYF. In DNA, the CDR3 is TGCAGCGCGGCTCCCCTAGCGGGAGGTGCAGATACGCAGTATTTT.

This clone was seen a few times. V usage is TRBV27 and J usage is TRBJ2-1; D remains unclear. The CDR3 has 16 amino acids. Trimming removed 3 bases from V and 7 bases from J, with 19 bases in between. Germline V CDR1 and CDR2: MNHEY, SMNVEV (reference sequence). CDR3 in amino acids: CASSFSEALLGNEQFF. The CDR3 DNA reads TGTGCCAGCAGTTTCTCCGAAGCTCTCCTCGGGAATGAGCAGTTCTTC.

The genes are TRBV4-2 and TRBJ2-3; D is uncertain. V dropped 3 bases and J dropped 7 bases, with 5 bases sitting between them. Germline assignment: CDR1 LGHNA and CDR2 YNFKEQ. The CDR3 extends over 11 amino acids. The CDR3 nucleotides read TGTGCCAGCAGCCATGAGAATACGCAGTATTTT. It encodes CASSHENTQYF.

The J gene is TRBJ2-7, the V gene TRBV15, with 7 bases lining up with TRBD1. V shed 0 bases, J shed 5 bases, and the junction held 4 bases outside the gene matches. This CDR3 has 14 residues. Germline CDR1 is LNHNV and CDR2 is YYDKDF (reference sequence). In DNA, the CDR3 is TGTGCCACCAGCAGAGACCTGACAGGGAACGAGCAGTACTTC. Its protein product is CATSRDLTGNEQYF.

About this clone: Other DNA sequences from this sample encode an identical CDR3 as well. V usage is TRBV11-2 and J usage is TRBJ1-6; 8 bases line up with TRBD1. V dropped 5 bases and J dropped 7; count of bases not matched to a gene: 10. The CDR3 covers 16 residues. Germline assignment: CDR1 SGHAT and CDR2 FQNNGV. Here the CDR3 reads CASSLTGESYNSPLHF. The CDR3 bases are TGTGCCAGCAGCCTGACAGGGGAAAGTTACAATTCACCCCTCCACTTT.

In this sample, this clone turned up a few times. The chain uses TRBV28 and TRBJ1-2; D is undetermined. The CDR3 has 12 amino acids. Germline CDR1 reads MDHEN; CDR2 reads SYDVKM. Deletions cut 2 bases from V and 5 bases from J, with 6 bases between. The CDR3, as DNA: TGTGCCAGCAGTTTAGGACCTTATGGCTACACCTTC. This codes for CASSLGPYGYTF.

Regarding this clone: At one end the junction does not follow the germline gene, possibly because of a read error. The CDR3 spells CASSRGISASEAFF. DNA for the CDR3: TGCGCCAGCAGCCGAGGAATATCAGCATCTGAAGCTTTCTTT. The V gene is TRBV7-7, the J gene TRBJ1-1; unclear D gene. The germline CDR1 and CDR2 sequences are SSHAT and FNYEAQ (reference sequence). This CDR3 comprises 14 residues. The whole variable domain, remainder taken from reference TRBV7-7 and TRBJ1-1, is GAGVSQSPRYKVTKRGQDVTLRCDPISSHATLYWYQQALGQGPEFLTYFNYEAQPDKSGLPSDRFSAERPEGSISTLTIQRTEQRDSAMYRCASSRGISASEAFFGQGTRLTVV.